A single sample gave rise to the 8 T cell receptor beta chains below, sequenced in a study of regulatory and conventional T cells in breast cancer (dated by TCRdb to 2014 to 2015). The library was produced with PCR. The sequencer was an Illumina MiSeq. TCRdb took the public reads, trimmed them with fastp at Q25, ran MiXCR for clone calling and kept in-frame beta chains. Every entry covers one CDR3 protein and lists the most common genes and DNA from its rows. The sample data list some 16,000 distinct CDR3 sequences, and more than 30% of these were observed just once. Together, the top ten hold approximately 1.6% of the sample. Material: conventional T cells from blood. These receptors all come from a female donor in good health.

V is TRBV4-2 and J is TRBJ2-2; TRBD1 is a possible D gene (5 bases). The CDR3 loop spans 17 amino acids. Germline-derived CDR1 and CDR2 are LGHNA and YNFKEQ. The germline V and J ends were trimmed by 0 bases and 4 bases, with 15 bases remaining between them. The CDR3 bases are TGTGCCAGCAGCCAAGACCCCAAAAGGGGTACCACCGGGGAGCTGTTTTTT. Protein sequence: CASSQDPKRGTTGELFF.

The CDR3 bases are TGCGCCAGCAGCCAATCGCCAGGGGAGAGGTACGAGCAGTACTTC. Translated: CASSQSPGERYEQYF. This chain joins TRBV4-3 and TRBJ2-7, with D possibly being TRBD1 (6 bases). The CDR3 is 15 residues long. Looked up from germline, CDR1 is LGHNA and CDR2 is YSLEER. The V gene lost 2 bases and the J gene lost 4 bases, with 15 bases spanning the gap.

Points on this clonotype: An end of the junction differs from the germline gene, which may be a read error. Here the CDR3 reads CASSEAGNQPQHF. The CDR3 bases are TGTGCTAGCAGTGAAGCCGGCAATCAGCCCCAGCATTTT. The J gene is TRBJ1-5, the V gene TRBV7-2; the D is unclear. Germline assignment: CDR1 SGHTA and CDR2 FQGNSA. The CDR3 is 13 residues long.

The chain's CDR3 is CSAPKVEGGQPQHF. The CDR3, as DNA: TGCAGTGCTCCTAAGGTAGAGGGGGGTCAGCCCCAGCATTTT. The genes are TRBV20-1 and TRBJ1-5; a weak D match, TRBD1 (6 bases). V lost 5 bases, J lost 6 bases, and 17 bases lay in between. Germline CDR1 and CDR2: DFQATT and SNEGSKA (reference sequence). CDR3 size: 14 residues.

V gene TRBV5-1 combines with J gene TRBJ2-6; no clear D. The V and J ends lost 1 base and 0 bases respectively, with 8 bases between them. Germline V CDR1 and CDR2: SGHRS, YFSETQ. This CDR3 spans 16 amino acids. The CDR3 DNA sequence: TGCGCCAGCAGCTTGACGACGAGCTCTGGGGCCAACGTCCTGACTTTC. Translating gives CASSLTTSSGANVLTF.

The chain is built from TRBV6-5 and TRBJ2-7; 12 bases match TRBD2. The germline V gene encodes CDR1 MNHEY and CDR2 SVGAGI. This CDR3 spans 14 amino acids. The V and J ends lost 5 bases and 6 bases, in that order; junction bases with no gene match: 5. As DNA, the CDR3 is TGTGCCAGCAGTATCACTAGCGGGGGGCCCGAGCAGTACTTC. This gives the protein CASSITSGGPEQYF.

This chain uses TRBV20-1 with TRBJ1-3; 7 bases match TRBD1. In germline, CDR1 is DFQATT, CDR2 SNEGSKA (reference sequence). The CDR3 runs to 14 residues. The junction had 9 bases not matched to a gene; V was cut back by 6 bases and J by 4 bases. CDR3 residues: CSAGGQHGGNTIYF. Written as DNA, the CDR3 is TGCAGTGCGGGGGGACAGCACGGAGGAAACACCATATATTTT.

This clonotype was counted between two and nine times. This chain joins TRBV7-9 and TRBJ2-1; 7 bases fit TRBD1. Looked up from germline, CDR1 is SEHNR and CDR2 is FQNEAQ (reference sequence). The CDR3 extends over 19 amino acids. The ends lost 5 bases at V and 3 bases at J; junction bases unmatched: 19. The CDR3 spells CASSPSSRTGRGFYNEQFF. CDR3 sequence (DNA): TGTGCCAGCAGCCCAAGTAGCCGGACAGGTAGAGGTTTCTACAATGAGCAGTTCTTC.